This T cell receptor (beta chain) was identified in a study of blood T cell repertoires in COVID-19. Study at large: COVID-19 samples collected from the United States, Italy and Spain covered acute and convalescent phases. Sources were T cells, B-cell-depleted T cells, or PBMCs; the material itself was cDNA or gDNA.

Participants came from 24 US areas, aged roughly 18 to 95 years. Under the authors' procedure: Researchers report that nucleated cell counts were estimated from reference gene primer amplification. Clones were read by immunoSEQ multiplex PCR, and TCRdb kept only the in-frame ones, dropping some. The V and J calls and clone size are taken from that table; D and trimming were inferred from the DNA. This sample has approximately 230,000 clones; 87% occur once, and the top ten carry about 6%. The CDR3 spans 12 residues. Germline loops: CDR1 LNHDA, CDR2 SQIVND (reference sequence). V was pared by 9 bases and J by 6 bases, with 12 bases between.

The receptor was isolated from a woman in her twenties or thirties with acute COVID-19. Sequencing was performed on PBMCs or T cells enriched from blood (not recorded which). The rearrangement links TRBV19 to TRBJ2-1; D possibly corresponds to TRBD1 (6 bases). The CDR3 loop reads CASQTGINEQFF. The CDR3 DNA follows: TGTGCCAGCCAAACAGGGATCAATGAGCAGTTCTTC.